The 6 T cell receptor beta chains reported below all come from one sample, sequenced in a study of cytomegalovirus exposure and HLA in healthy donors. Some clones are missing from TCRdb's copy, which holds only in-frame ones; the method was immunoSEQ multiplex PCR. The top ten clones hold less than 2.5% of a sample with some 99,000 clones, approximately 91% of them seen once. Sample: PBMCs. The receptors shown here come from a woman between 18 and 30 years old in good health and CMV-seronegative.

The V call is TRBV6-5, the J call TRBJ2-7; 7 nucleotides agree with TRBD2. Germline V gene lookup returns CDR1 MNHEY and CDR2 SVGAGI. This CDR3 is 15 amino acids long. Germline trimming cut 0 bases from V and 4 bases from J; bases unmatched to any gene: 6. The CDR3 region is CASSYSVISGYEQYF. The CDR3 bases are TGTGCCAGCAGTTACTCGGTCATTAGCGGGTACGAGCAGTACTTC.

The genes are TRBV19 and TRBJ1-2, with a tentative D call TRBD1 (6 bases). The germline V and J ends were trimmed by 8 bases and 0 bases, with 16 bases remaining between them. There are 15 residues in the CDR3. CDR1 and CDR2 (germline): LNHDA, SQIVND (reference sequence). The CDR3 is CASSRQVGPNYGYTF. The CDR3 coding sequence is TGTGCCAGTTCCCGACAGGTCGGCCCTAACTATGGCTACACCTTC.

The rearrangement links TRBV2 to TRBJ2-4, with TRBD1 matching over 7 bases. The CDR3 has 15 residues. Germline-derived CDR1 and CDR2 are SNHLY and FYNNEI. V shed 5 bases, J shed 0 bases, and the junction held 4 bases outside the gene matches. The CDR3 loop is CASSPGTEAKNIQYF. CDR3 nucleotide sequence: TGTGCCAGCAGTCCCGGGACAGAAGCCAAAAACATTCAGTACTTC.

This CDR3 is CAWSDGRTEQFF. The CDR3 DNA follows: TGTGCCTGGAGTGATGGGAGAACTGAGCAGTTCTTC. The chain couples TRBV30 to TRBJ2-1; D possibly corresponds to TRBD2 (5 bases). The germline V gene encodes CDR1 GTSNPN and CDR2 SVGIG (reference sequence). Trimming pared 1 base from V and 9 bases from J, leaving 10 bases between. There are 12 residues in the CDR3.

The V gene is TRBV5-4, the J gene TRBJ2-2; 10 nucleotides align to TRBD2. J lost 2 bases, V lost 0 bases, and 1 base had no gene match. Germline V gene data show CDR1 as SGHNT and CDR2 as YYREEE (reference sequence). The CDR3 consists of 16 residues. CDR3 residues: CASSLGLAGNTGELFF. Written as DNA, the CDR3 is TGTGCCAGCAGCTTGGGACTAGCGGGTAACACCGGGGAGCTGTTTTTT.

The chain joins TRBV30 to TRBJ1-3; 8 bases fit TRBD1. Germline CDR1 is GTSNPN and CDR2 is SVGIG (reference sequence). The CDR3 contains 17 residues. J lost 0 bases, V lost 5 bases, and 12 bases had no gene match. The CDR3 DNA is TGTGCCTGGGATCATCCCGGACAGGGCATCTCTGGAAACACCATATATTTT. Protein product: CAWDHPGQGISGNTIYF.